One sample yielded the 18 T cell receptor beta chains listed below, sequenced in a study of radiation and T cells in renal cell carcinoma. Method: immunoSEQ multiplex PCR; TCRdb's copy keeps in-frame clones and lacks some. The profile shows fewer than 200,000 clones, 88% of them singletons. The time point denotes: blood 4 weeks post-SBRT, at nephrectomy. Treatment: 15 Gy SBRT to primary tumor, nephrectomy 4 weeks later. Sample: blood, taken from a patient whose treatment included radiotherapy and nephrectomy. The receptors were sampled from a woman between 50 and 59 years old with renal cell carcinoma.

CDR3 DNA: TGTGCCAGCAGTGGTGTTGGTAAGCCGCGGAGCTACACCTTC. It is translated as CASSGVGKPRSYTF. The rearrangement uses TRBV6-1 and TRBJ1-2; unclear D gene. The CDR3 extends over 14 amino acids. Germline V CDR1 and CDR2: MNHNS, SASEGT. Trimming took off 4 bases at V and 9 bases at J, with 18 bases between the two ends.

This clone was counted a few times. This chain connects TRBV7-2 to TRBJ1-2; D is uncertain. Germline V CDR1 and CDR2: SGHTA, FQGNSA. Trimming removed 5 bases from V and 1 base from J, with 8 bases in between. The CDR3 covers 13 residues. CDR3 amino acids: CASSLQLNYGYTF. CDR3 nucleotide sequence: TGTGCCAGCAGCCTACAGCTTAACTATGGCTACACCTTC.

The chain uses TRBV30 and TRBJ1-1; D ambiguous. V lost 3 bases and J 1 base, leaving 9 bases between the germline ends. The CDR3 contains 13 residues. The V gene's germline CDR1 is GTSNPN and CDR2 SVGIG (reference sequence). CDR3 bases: TGTGCCTGGAGCTACGGCAGGAACACTGAAGCTTTCTTT. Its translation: CAWSYGRNTEAFF.

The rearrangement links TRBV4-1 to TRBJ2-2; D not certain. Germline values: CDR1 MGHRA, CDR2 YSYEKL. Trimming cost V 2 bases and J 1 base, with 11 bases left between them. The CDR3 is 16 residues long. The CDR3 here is CASSQYAGVNTGELFF. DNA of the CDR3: TGCGCCAGCAGCCAATATGCAGGAGTGAACACCGGGGAGCTGTTTTTT.

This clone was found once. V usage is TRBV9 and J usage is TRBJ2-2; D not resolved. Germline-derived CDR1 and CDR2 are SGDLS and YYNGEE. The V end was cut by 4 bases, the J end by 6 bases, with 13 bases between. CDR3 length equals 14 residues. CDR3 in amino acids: CASSSHSIPGELFF. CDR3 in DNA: TGTGCCAGCAGCTCCCACAGTATCCCCGGGGAGCTGTTTTTT.

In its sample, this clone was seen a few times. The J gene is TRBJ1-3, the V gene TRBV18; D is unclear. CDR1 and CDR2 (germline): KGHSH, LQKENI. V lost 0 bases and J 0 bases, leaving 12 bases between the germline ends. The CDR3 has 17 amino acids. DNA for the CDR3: TGTGCCAGCTCACCACCGGCAGGAAGATCCTCTGGAAACACCATATATTTT. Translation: CASSPPAGRSSGNTIYF.

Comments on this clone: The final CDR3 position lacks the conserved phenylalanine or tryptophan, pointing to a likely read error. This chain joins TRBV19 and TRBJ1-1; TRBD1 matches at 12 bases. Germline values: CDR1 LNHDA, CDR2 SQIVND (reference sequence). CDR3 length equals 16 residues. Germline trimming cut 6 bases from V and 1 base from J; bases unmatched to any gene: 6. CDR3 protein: CASSLGTGGPNTEAFL. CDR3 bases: TGTGCCAGTAGCCTAGGGACAGGGGGCCCGAACACTGAAGCTTTCCTT.

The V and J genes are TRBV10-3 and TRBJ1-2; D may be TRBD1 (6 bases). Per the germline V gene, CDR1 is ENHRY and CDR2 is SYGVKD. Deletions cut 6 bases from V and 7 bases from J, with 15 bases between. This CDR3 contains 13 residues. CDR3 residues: CAISLDSLSGYTF. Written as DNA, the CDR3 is TGTGCCATCAGCCTGGACAGTCTCTCTGGCTACACCTTC.

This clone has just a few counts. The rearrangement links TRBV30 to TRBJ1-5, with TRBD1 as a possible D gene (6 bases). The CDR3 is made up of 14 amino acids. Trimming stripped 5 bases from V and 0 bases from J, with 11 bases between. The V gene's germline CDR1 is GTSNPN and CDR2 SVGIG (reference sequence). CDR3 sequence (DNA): TGTGCCTGGCAACAGGGACTTAGCAATCAGCCCCAGCATTTT. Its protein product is CAWQQGLSNQPQHF.

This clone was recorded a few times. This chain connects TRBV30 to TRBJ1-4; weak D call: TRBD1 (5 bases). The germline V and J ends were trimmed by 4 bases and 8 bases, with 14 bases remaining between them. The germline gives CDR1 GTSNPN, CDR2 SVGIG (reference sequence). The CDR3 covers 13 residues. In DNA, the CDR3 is TGTGCCTGGAACCCCGGGGCCGGCGAAAAACTGTTTTTT. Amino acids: CAWNPGAGEKLFF.

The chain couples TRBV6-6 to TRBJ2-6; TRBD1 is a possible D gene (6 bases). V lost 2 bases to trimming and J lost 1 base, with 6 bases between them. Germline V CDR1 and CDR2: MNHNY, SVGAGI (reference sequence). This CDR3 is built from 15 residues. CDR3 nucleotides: TGTGCCAGCAGTTACGGACAGTCTGGGGCCAACGTCCTGACTTTC. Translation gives CASSYGQSGANVLTF.

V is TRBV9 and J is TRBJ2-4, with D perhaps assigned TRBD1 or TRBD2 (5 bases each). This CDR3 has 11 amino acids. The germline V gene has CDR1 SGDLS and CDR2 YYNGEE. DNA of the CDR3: TGTGCGAGCCCGAGGGGAAACATTCAGTACTTC. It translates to CASPRGNIQYF.

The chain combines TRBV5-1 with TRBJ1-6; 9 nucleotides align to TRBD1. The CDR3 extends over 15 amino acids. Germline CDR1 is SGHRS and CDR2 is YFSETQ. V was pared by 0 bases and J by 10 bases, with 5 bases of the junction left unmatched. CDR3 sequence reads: CASSLGGQGRSPLHF. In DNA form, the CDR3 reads TGCGCCAGCAGCTTGGGCGGACAGGGGAGATCACCCCTCCACTTT.

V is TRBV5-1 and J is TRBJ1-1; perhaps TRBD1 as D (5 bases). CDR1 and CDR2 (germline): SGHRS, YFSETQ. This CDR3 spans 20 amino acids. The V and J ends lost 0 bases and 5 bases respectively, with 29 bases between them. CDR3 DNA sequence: TGCGCCAGCAGCTTGGCAGGAGGCCGGCTGACAGTCCACTTGGGTACTGAAGCTTTCTTT. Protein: CASSLAGGRLTVHLGTEAFF.

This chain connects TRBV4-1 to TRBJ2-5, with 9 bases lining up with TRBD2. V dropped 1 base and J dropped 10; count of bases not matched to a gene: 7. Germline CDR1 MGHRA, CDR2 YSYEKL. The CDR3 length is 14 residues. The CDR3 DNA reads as TGCGCCAGCAGCCAAGGCGGGGGGGCAGGGGGCCAGTACTTC. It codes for CASSQGGGAGGQYF.

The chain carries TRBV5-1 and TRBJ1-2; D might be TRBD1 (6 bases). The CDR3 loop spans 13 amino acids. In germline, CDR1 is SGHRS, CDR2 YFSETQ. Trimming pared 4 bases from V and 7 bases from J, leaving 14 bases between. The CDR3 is CASSLGGGPGYTF. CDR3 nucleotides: TGCGCCAGCAGCCTGGGTGGGGGGCCTGGCTACACCTTC. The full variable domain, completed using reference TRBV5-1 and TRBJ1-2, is KAGVTQTPRYLIKTRGQQVTLSCSPISGHRSVSWYQQTPGQGLQFLFEYFSETQRNKGNFPGRFSGRQFSNSRSEMNVSTLELGDSALYLCASSLGGGPGYTFGSGTRLTVV.

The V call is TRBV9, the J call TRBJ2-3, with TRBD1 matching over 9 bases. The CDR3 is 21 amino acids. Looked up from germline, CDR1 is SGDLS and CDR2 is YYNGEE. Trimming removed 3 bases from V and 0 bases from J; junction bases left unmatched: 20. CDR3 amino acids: CASSENPGTGTHRTSTDTQYF. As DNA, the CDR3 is TGTGCCAGCAGCGAAAACCCCGGGACAGGGACCCACCGTACTAGCACAGATACGCAGTATTTT.

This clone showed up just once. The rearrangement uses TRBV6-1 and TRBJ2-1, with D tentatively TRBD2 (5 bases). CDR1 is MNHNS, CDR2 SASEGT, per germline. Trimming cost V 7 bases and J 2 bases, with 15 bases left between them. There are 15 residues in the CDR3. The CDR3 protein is CASIRLGAPYNEQFF. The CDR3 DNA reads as TGTGCCAGCATCCGATTGGGAGCGCCCTACAATGAGCAGTTCTTC.